The 25 T cell receptor beta chains below all came from one sample that was sequenced in a study of T cell repertoires in cytomegalovirus infection. TCRdb passed the reads through MiXCR, listing each CDR3 protein once. The sample includes approximately 730,000 distinct CDR3 sequences, approximately 33% of them seen just once. The antigens of these receptors remain unknown. The starting material was cultured PBMCs, obtained from culture after CMV antigen stimulation. The receptors come from a human donor in good health (CMV status not recorded). Some clones in this sample may be carry-over from other donors' samples.

This chain uses TRBV5-1 with TRBJ2-3, with 14 bases fitting TRBD2. CDR1 and CDR2 from the germline V gene are SGHRS and YFSETQ. This CDR3 is built from 15 residues. The V gene end was trimmed by 7 bases and the J gene end by 4 bases; junction bases not matched to a gene: 5. The CDR3 loop is CASAEGLAGADTQYF. DNA of the CDR3: TGCGCCAGCGCGGAGGGACTAGCGGGGGCAGATACGCAGTATTTT.

The chain is built from TRBV12-3 or TRBV12-4 and TRBJ2-1; the match to TRBD2 covers 14 bases. Losses at the gene ends were 6 bases for V and 10 bases for J; bases not matched to a gene: 5. The CDR3 is 14 amino acids. The CDR3 nucleotides read TGTGCCAGCAGCGAGGGACTAGCGGGAGAGGAGCAGTTCTTC. Protein product: CASSEGLAGEEQFF.

The V and J genes are TRBV7-2 and TRBJ1-2; D perhaps matches TRBD1 (5 bases). Trimming took 3 bases from V and 3 from J, leaving 17 bases between them. The CDR3 extends over 16 amino acids. Germline values: CDR1 SGHTA, CDR2 FQGNSA. CDR3 loop: CASSFLGDSGYYGYTF. CDR3 in DNA: TGTGCCAGCAGCTTCTTAGGGGATTCTGGGTACTATGGCTACACCTTC.

There are a few counts of this clonotype. The chain uses TRBV20-1 and TRBJ2-3, with 8 bases that match TRBD2. The J segment lost 15 bases and the V segment lost 6 bases, leaving 14 bases of the junction unmatched. The V gene's germline CDR1 is DFQATT and CDR2 SNEGSKA (reference sequence). This CDR3 has 12 amino acids. The CDR3 loop is CSATWTSSAAYF. CDR3 in DNA: TGCAGTGCCACTTGGACTAGCTCGGCGGCTTATTTT.

This clonotype was observed many times. The CDR3 nucleotides are TGTGCCAGCAGCGGGCAGACAGCTTCGAACACTGAAGCTTTCTTT. Translating gives CASSGQTASNTEAFF. This rearrangement joins TRBV7-2 to TRBJ1-1, with D perhaps TRBD1 (5 bases). Per germline, CDR1 SGHTA and CDR2 FQGNSA. Trimming took off 5 bases at V and 1 base at J, with 14 bases between the two ends. This CDR3 comprises 15 residues. Looking up the rest from reference TRBV7-2 and TRBJ1-1 gives the full variable domain: GAGVSQSPSNKVTEKGKDVELRCDPISGHTALYWYRQSLGQGLEFLIYFQGNSAPDKSGLPSDRFSAERTGGSVSTLTIQRTQQEDSAVYLCASSGQTASNTEAFFGQGTRLTVV.

This clonotype was detected only a few times. The J gene is TRBJ2-1, the V gene TRBV20-1; 7 nucleotides line up with TRBD1. Losses at the gene ends were 6 bases for V and 4 bases for J; bases not matched to a gene: 9. CDR1 and CDR2 (germline): DFQATT, SNEGSKA (reference sequence). The length of the CDR3 is 14 residues. CDR3 coding DNA: TGCAGTGCGGGAGACAGGGTTGGATACAATGAGCAGTTCTTC. This encodes CSAGDRVGYNEQFF.

The chain uses TRBV10-3 and TRBJ1-3, with D possibly matching TRBD1 (5 bases). The V and J ends lost 10 bases and 2 bases respectively, with 18 bases between them. In germline, CDR1 is ENHRY, CDR2 SYGVKD. The CDR3 is 15 amino acids. The DNA for the CDR3 is TGTGCCACCCAATCGAGTGGGACGACTGGAAACACCATATATTTT. Translated, it gives CATQSSGTTGNTIYF.

This sequence joins TRBV12-3 or TRBV12-4 and TRBJ2-3; D is possibly TRBD1 or TRBD2 (5 bases each). Trimming cost V 5 bases and J 2 bases, with 11 bases left between them. The CDR3 is 14 amino acids. CDR3 DNA sequence: TGTGCCAGCAGTATGGGGACCCTCACAGATACGCAGTATTTT. The encoded protein is CASSMGTLTDTQYF.

The rearrangement joins TRBV19 to TRBJ1-2; D uncertain. The CDR3 contains 13 residues. Germline V gene data show CDR1 as LNHDA and CDR2 as SQIVND (reference sequence). The V gene lost 7 bases and the J gene lost 4 bases, with 13 bases spanning the gap. The DNA of the CDR3 is TGTGCCAGTACCTTTGGCGGACCCTATGGCTACACCTTC. Translated: CASTFGGPYGYTF.

This clonotype was seen once. The rearrangement uses TRBV11-2 and TRBJ1-6; a possible D gene is TRBD1 (6 bases). CDR3 length equals 13 residues. Between the trimmed V and J ends, which lost 5 bases and 14 bases, there was a span of 16 bases. Germline loops: CDR1 SGHAT, CDR2 FQNNGV. For the CDR3, the DNA is TGTGCCAGCAGCCAGAACCCCAGGGGAACCCTCCACTTT. This sequence encodes CASSQNPRGTLHF.

This clonotype was detected only a few times. The gene calls are TRBV12-3 or TRBV12-4 and TRBJ1-2; D ambiguous. CDR3 length: 14 amino acids. Between the trimmed V and J ends, which lost 5 bases and 8 bases, there was a span of 18 bases. The CDR3 loop is CASSRTYSGWGYTF. CDR3 nucleotides: TGTGCCAGCAGTAGGACCTACTCTGGGTGGGGCTACACCTTC.

This clonotype was picked up a small number of times. This rearrangement joins TRBV6-5 to TRBJ1-1; D remains ambiguous. Germline-derived CDR1 and CDR2 are MNHEY and SVGAGI. The CDR3 sequence is 14 residues long. The germline V and J ends were trimmed by 2 bases and 5 bases, with 12 bases remaining between them. The CDR3 DNA follows: TGTGCCAGCAGTTACGCCGGGGAGGGAACTGAAGCTTTCTTT. It codes for CASSYAGEGTEAFF.

The CDR3 spells CASTPGGREGDTQYF. As DNA, the CDR3 is TGTGCCAGCACCCCGGGAGGTAGAGAGGGAGATACGCAGTATTTT. This sequence joins TRBV5-5 and TRBJ2-3; TRBD2 agrees at 7 bases. CDR3 length: 15 amino acids. Trimming took 6 bases from V and 5 from J; bases not matched to a gene: 12. Germline assignment: CDR1 SGHKS and CDR2 YYEKEE (reference sequence).

The gene calls are TRBV12-3 or TRBV12-4 and TRBJ1-4; D not certain. V gave up 5 bases and J gave up 0 bases, with 10 bases separating them. This CDR3 has 15 amino acids. The CDR3 DNA sequence: TGTGCCAGCAGTCTAAACGGACCAACTAATGAAAAACTGTTTTTT. Protein sequence: CASSLNGPTNEKLFF.

This clonotype was detected many times. The chain links TRBV7-8 to TRBJ2-7; 7 nucleotides agree with TRBD1. Germline loops: CDR1 SGHVS, CDR2 FQNEAQ. The CDR3 consists of 15 residues. V trimming: 2 bases; J trimming: 2 bases; junction bases outside the gene matches: 6. The CDR3 DNA reads as TGTGCCAGCAGCTTAAGGGGGCCGGAAACCTACGAGCAGTACTTC. Translated, it gives CASSLRGPETYEQYF.

Written as DNA, the CDR3 is TGTGCCAGCAGTTTATCTCAGGGGCCGGAGGGCTACACCTTC. Its translation: CASSLSQGPEGYTF. This chain uses TRBV28 with TRBJ1-2; perhaps TRBD1 as D (6 bases). Per the germline V gene, CDR1 is MDHEN and CDR2 is SYDVKM. V was cut by 1 base and J by 8 bases, with 14 bases left in between. The CDR3 contains 14 residues.

The chain carries TRBV6-2 or TRBV6-3 and TRBJ2-2; 14 positions agree with TRBD2. This CDR3 has 17 amino acids. Unmatched junction bases numbered 5, after V lost 6 bases and J lost 2 bases. From germline, CDR1 is MNHEY and CDR2 SVGEGT. As DNA, the CDR3 is TGTGCCAGCAGCCGAGGGACTAGCGGGGGAAACACCGGGGAGCTGTTTTTT. It is translated as CASSRGTSGGNTGELFF.

V and J are TRBV5-4 and TRBJ1-1; the D gene is possibly TRBD1 (5 bases). The CDR3 has 16 residues. Germline V CDR1 and CDR2: SGHNT, YYREEE (reference sequence). Trimming cost V 1 base and J 2 bases, with 15 bases left between them. For the CDR3, the DNA is TGTGCCAGCAGCTTGCCTCTTACAGGTTCCAACACTGAAGCTTTCTTT. This codes for CASSLPLTGSNTEAFF.

J is TRBJ2-3 and V is TRBV7-2; 10 bases are a match to TRBD2. Trimming at V came to 3 bases and at J to 1 base, leaving 4 bases not matched to a gene. CDR1 SGHTA and CDR2 FQGNSA come from the germline V gene. The CDR3 covers 16 residues. The CDR3 nucleotides read TGTGCCAGCAGCTTGATGCTAGCGGGGGGCACAGATACGCAGTATTTT. It specifies CASSLMLAGGTDTQYF.

CDR3 amino acids: CASSRLGQGAGGTEAFF. CDR3 DNA sequence: TGTGCCAGCAGCCGGTTGGGACAGGGGGCTGGAGGCACTGAAGCTTTCTTT. The V gene is TRBV28, the J gene TRBJ1-1; 12 bases fit TRBD1. Germline values: CDR1 MDHEN, CDR2 SYDVKM. The CDR3 contains 17 residues. Germline trimming cut 6 bases from V and 4 bases from J; bases unmatched to any gene: 12.

This sequence joins TRBV7-6 and TRBJ1-1; TRBD1 matches 7 bases. J lost 6 bases, V lost 7 bases, and 8 bases had no gene match. The length of the CDR3 is 13 residues. Germline-derived CDR1 and CDR2 are SGHVS and FNYEAQ. The CDR3 DNA sequence: TGTGCCAGCACCGTGCGGCAGGGGGCTGAAGCTTTCTTT. Translation: CASTVRQGAEAFF.

Only a few counts were recorded for this clonotype. The chain joins TRBV11-2 to TRBJ2-2, with D uncertain. The V gene's germline CDR1 is SGHAT and CDR2 FQNNGV. The CDR3 sequence is 15 residues long. The ends were cut back, 2 bases at V and 8 bases at J, with 15 bases in the middle. The CDR3 protein is CASSLWTQRSGELFF. The CDR3 nucleotides read TGTGCCAGCAGCTTATGGACGCAAAGGTCGGGGGAGCTGTTTTTT.

On this clonotype: A read error is possible here, since a much larger clone lies one base away. This chain joins TRBV4-1 and TRBJ2-3; D uncertain. V was clipped by 1 base and J by 3 bases, with 5 bases between them. This CDR3 region has 13 residues. CDR1 MGHRA and CDR2 YSYEKL come from the germline V gene. The chain's CDR3 is CASSQVETDTQYF. For the CDR3, the DNA is TGCGCCAGCAGCCAAGTGGAGACAGATACGCAGTATTTT.

As for this clonotype: Germline and junction disagree at one end, which may indicate a read error. This chain joins TRBV28 and TRBJ2-3, with 7 bases fitting TRBD2. This CDR3 region has 14 residues. CDR1 and CDR2 from the germline V gene are MDHEN and SYDVKM. The CDR3 region has the DNA TGTGTCAGCCAGTCGGGGGGTTGGACAGATACGCAGTATTTT. Translation: CVSQSGGWTDTQYF.

The sample holds a few counts of this clonotype. The rearrangement joins TRBV6-2 or TRBV6-3 to TRBJ2-2; 9 bases map to TRBD1. The CDR3 has 14 residues. From germline, CDR1 is MNHEY and CDR2 SVGEGT. The V and J ends lost 9 bases and 7 bases, in that order; junction bases with no gene match: 9. CDR3 nucleotides: TGTGCCAGTCACCGGGACAGGGTAAACGGGGAGCTGTTTTTT. Translated: CASHRDRVNGELFF.